This entry lists 19 T cell receptor beta chains sequenced from one sample in a study of blood T cell repertoires in COVID-19. Here immunoSEQ multiplex PCR was the method, and the copy in TCRdb shows in-frame clones only, minus some. The sample consists of approximately 98,000 clones, around 81% of them appearing once. Sample: peripheral blood. The receptors derive from a man aged 60 to 69 with acute or convalescent COVID-19.

The rearrangement uses TRBV18 and TRBJ2-5; TRBD1 is a possible D gene (7 bases). With 0 bases removed from V and 5 bases from J, the gap between germline ends came to 10 bases. Germline CDR1 reads KGHSH; CDR2 reads LQKENI. The CDR3 covers 14 residues. The CDR3 protein is CASSPPTGRETQYF. For the CDR3, the DNA is TGTGCCAGCTCACCACCGACAGGGAGGGAGACCCAGTACTTC. The full variable domain, its missing parts supplied by reference TRBV18 and TRBJ2-5, is NAGVMQNPRHLVRRRGQEARLRCSPMKGHSHVYWYRQLPEEGLKFMVYLQKENIIDESGMPKERFSAEFPKEGPSILRIQQVVRGDSAAYFCASSPPTGRETQYFGPGTRLLVL.

This sequence joins TRBV14 and TRBJ1-2, with D unclear. With 4 bases removed from V and 3 bases from J, the gap between germline ends came to 18 bases. The CDR3 length is 16 residues. CDR1 and CDR2 from the germline V gene are SGHDN and FVKESK. CDR3 nucleotide sequence: TGTGCCAGCAGCCTATTTGAACCCCTCCTAGACTATGGCTACACCTTC. Translated: CASSLFEPLLDYGYTF.

The rearrangement links TRBV19 to TRBJ2-7; 10 bases agree with TRBD2. CDR3 length: 13 residues. The V gene end was trimmed by 5 bases and the J gene end by 8 bases; junction bases not matched to a gene: 6. Germline V gene sequence: CDR1 LNHDA, CDR2 SQIVND (reference sequence). Written as DNA, the CDR3 is TGTGCCAGTAGTCAAGGACTAGCGGACAAGCAGTACGTC. This translates into CASSQGLADKQYV.

V usage is TRBV9 and J usage is TRBJ2-4; 7 nucleotides line up with TRBD2. The junction had 13 bases not matched to a gene; V was cut back by 10 bases and J by 3 bases. The CDR3 runs to 15 residues. The germline V gene encodes CDR1 SGDLS and CDR2 YYNGEE. DNA for the CDR3: TGTGCCGCGGGAGTAAGGGGTAGGGGCAAAAACATTCAGTACTTC. Its translation is CAAGVRGRGKNIQYF.

V usage is TRBV29-1 and J usage is TRBJ2-3; possibly TRBD1 for D (5 bases). Between the trimmed V and J ends, which lost 7 bases and 1 base, there was a span of 18 bases. This CDR3 is built from 15 residues. Germline V gene data show CDR1 as SQVTM and CDR2 as ANQGSEA. The CDR3 sequence: CSAQGQRLGTDTQYF. The CDR3 DNA is TGCAGCGCCCAGGGTCAGAGGCTCGGCACAGATACGCAGTATTTT.

This chain uses TRBV9 with TRBJ2-2, with 8 nucleotides matching TRBD2. There are 18 residues in the CDR3. Germline CDR1 reads SGDLS; CDR2 reads YYNGEE. V lost 0 bases and J lost 5; bases outside the gene matches: 12. The DNA of the CDR3 is TGTGCCAGCAGCGTAGCCCGGGGGGGCCGAAGTCGGACCGGGGAGCTGTTTTTT. Amino acids: CASSVARGGRSRTGELFF.

The V gene is TRBV7-6, the J gene TRBJ2-3; 13 bases are shared with TRBD2. V dropped 1 base and J dropped 3; count of bases not matched to a gene: 4. The CDR3 length is 17 residues. Germline values: CDR1 SGHVS, CDR2 FNYEAQ. The CDR3, as DNA: TGTGCCAGCAGCTTAGGGACTAGCGGGGGAGAGACAGATACGCAGTATTTT. Translated, it gives CASSLGTSGGETDTQYF.

The table lists this clone with a few counts. V and J are TRBV6-6 and TRBJ1-4, with D possibly TRBD1 on 5 matching bases. CDR1 and CDR2 (germline): MNHNY, SVGAGI (reference sequence). V was clipped by 5 bases and J by 11 bases, with 12 bases between them. There are 12 residues in the CDR3. The CDR3 is CASSTTGGKLFF. CDR3 bases: TGTGCCAGCAGTACTACCGGGGGGAAACTGTTTTTT.

The V gene is TRBV29-1, the J gene TRBJ1-1, with D hard to call. V lost 4 bases and J lost 6, with 9 bases in between. This CDR3 is 11 amino acids long. Germline V gives CDR1 SQVTM, CDR2 ANQGSEA. In nucleotides, the CDR3 is TGCAGCGTTGGCGAGCGACCTGAAGCTTTCTTT. Protein: CSVGERPEAFF.

Written as DNA, the CDR3 is TGCGCCAGCAGCCAAGATGGACTAGCCCAAGAGACCCAGTACTTC. Its protein is CASSQDGLAQETQYF. The chain carries TRBV4-1 and TRBJ2-5; 8 bases line up with TRBD2. V shed 0 bases and J 1 base; nucleotides not matched to a gene: 1. Germline V gives CDR1 MGHRA, CDR2 YSYEKL. CDR3 length: 15 amino acids.

V usage is TRBV6-6 and J usage is TRBJ2-5; 10 bases fit TRBD2. V trimming: 0 bases; J trimming: 5 bases; junction bases outside the gene matches: 3. The CDR3 extends over 15 amino acids. Germline V gene data show CDR1 as MNHNY and CDR2 as SVGAGI (reference sequence). The CDR3 DNA follows: TGTGCCAGCAGTTACTCTCCAGCGGGAGGGGAGACCCAGTACTTC. This gives the protein CASSYSPAGGETQYF.

The chain employs TRBV9 and TRBJ2-2; 8 nucleotides align to TRBD2. The germline gives CDR1 SGDLS, CDR2 YYNGEE. The ends lost 1 base at V and 4 bases at J; junction bases unmatched: 6. CDR3 size: 16 residues. The CDR3 bases are TGTGCCAGCAGCGTATCCGGGGGGGCCGTCACCGGGGAGCTGTTTTTT. It translates to CASSVSGGAVTGELFF.

This chain uses TRBV4-1 with TRBJ2-1; 10 nucleotides align to TRBD2. The CDR3 totals 16 residues. Germline CDR1 and CDR2: MGHRA and YSYEKL. With V trimmed by 7 bases and J by 7 bases, 13 bases remained unmatched. Written as DNA, the CDR3 is TGCGCCAGCACCGCCAGCTTTACTAGCGGGATTAATGAGCAGTTCTTC. Its translation: CASTASFTSGINEQFF.

The chain links TRBV11-1 to TRBJ2-1; tentative D call: TRBD2 (6 bases). Germline-derived CDR1 and CDR2 are SGHAT and FQDESV (reference sequence). Trimming removed 2 bases from V and 4 bases from J, with 15 bases in between. The CDR3 spans 16 residues. The CDR3 sequence: CASSLNLGGRYNEQFF. The CDR3 region has the DNA TGTGCCAGCAGCTTAAATCTGGGAGGTAGATACAATGAGCAGTTCTTC. Complete variable domain (other parts from reference TRBV11-1 and TRBJ2-1): EAEVAQSPRYKITEKSQAVAFWCDPISGHATLYWYRQILGQGPELLVQFQDESVVDDSQLPKDRFSAERLKGVDSTLKIQPAELGDSAMYLCASSLNLGGRYNEQFFGPGTRLTVL.

J is TRBJ2-1 and V is TRBV9, with 8 bases identical to TRBD1. Germline lookup yields CDR1 SGDLS and CDR2 YYNGEE. V gave up 3 bases and J gave up 10 bases; unmatched junction bases: 15. The CDR3 contains 16 residues. CDR3 in DNA: TGTGCCAGCAGCGACGACAGGGGTGGACGTCCACGGGAGCAGTTCTTC. Encoded protein: CASSDDRGGRPREQFF.

This rearrangement joins TRBV10-3 to TRBJ1-3; TRBD1 matches 7 bases. The junction had 18 bases not matched to a gene; V was cut back by 5 bases and J by 8 bases. The CDR3 loop spans 17 amino acids. The V gene's germline CDR1 is ENHRY and CDR2 SYGVKD. Written as DNA, the CDR3 is TGTGCCATCAGTCCGCGGACAGGCATCGGCTTAGGTGACACCATATATTTT. It codes for CAISPRTGIGLGDTIYF.

The gene calls are TRBV6-5 and TRBJ2-2; no reliable D call. The CDR3 spans 13 residues. Germline values: CDR1 MNHEY, CDR2 SVGAGI. V was clipped by 4 bases and J by 4 bases, with 7 bases between them. The CDR3, as DNA: TGTGCCAGCAGTTCCCAGTCCACCGGGGAGCTGTTTTTT. It is translated as CASSSQSTGELFF.

The rearrangement uses TRBV27 and TRBJ2-3, with a possible D match to TRBD2 (6 bases). The CDR3 has 16 amino acids. Germline CDR1 reads MNHEY; CDR2 reads SMNVEV (reference sequence). The ends were cut back, 3 bases at V and 4 bases at J, with 17 bases in the middle. The CDR3 DNA follows: TGTGCCAGCAGTTTCGGCGGGGATGAGGTCGCAGATACGCAGTATTTT. Protein: CASSFGGDEVADTQYF.

The chain recombines TRBV6-5 with TRBJ2-7, with D maybe TRBD2 (5 bases). There are 15 residues in the CDR3. CDR1 and CDR2 from the germline V gene are MNHEY and SVGAGI. V dropped 7 bases and J dropped 2 bases, with 18 bases sitting between them. CDR3 sequence: CASTPQYSGTYEQYF. The CDR3 DNA is TGTGCCAGCACCCCACAGTATTCGGGAACCTACGAGCAGTACTTC.